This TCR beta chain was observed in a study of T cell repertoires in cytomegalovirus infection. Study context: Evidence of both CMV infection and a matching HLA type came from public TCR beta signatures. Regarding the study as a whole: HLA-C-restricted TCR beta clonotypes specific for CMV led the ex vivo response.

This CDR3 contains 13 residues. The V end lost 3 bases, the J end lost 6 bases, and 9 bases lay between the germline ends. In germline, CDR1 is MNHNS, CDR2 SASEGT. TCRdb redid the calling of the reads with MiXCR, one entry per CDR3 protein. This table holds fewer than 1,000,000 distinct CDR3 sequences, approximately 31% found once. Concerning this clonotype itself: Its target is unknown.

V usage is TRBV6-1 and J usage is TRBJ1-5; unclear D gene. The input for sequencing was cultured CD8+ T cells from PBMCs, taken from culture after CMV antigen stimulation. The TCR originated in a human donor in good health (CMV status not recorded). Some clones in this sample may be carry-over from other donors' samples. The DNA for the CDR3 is TGTGCCAGCAGTGAGGCCTTTGGTCAGCCCCAGCATTTT. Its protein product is CASSEAFGQPQHF.